This T cell receptor beta chain is from a study of OX40 agonist ivuxolimab in advanced cancers. Study at large: Patients with hepatocellular carcinoma, melanoma, renal cell or head and neck cancer made up the dose-escalation patients. Patients with prior anti-PD-1, anti-PD-L1 or anti-CTLA-4 therapy were eligible; approximately 40% had some. Study-wide results and limits: There were also nonresponders showing low normalized T-cell clonal expansion.

On this clone itself: The antigen is unknown. With a much larger clone just one base away, this may be a read error.

This CDR3 is built from 13 residues. Trimming left V 0 bases short and J 1 base short, with 5 bases between. Germline CDR1 and CDR2: SGHNT and YYREEE (reference sequence). Here immunoSEQ multiplex PCR was the method, and the copy in TCRdb shows in-frame clones only, minus some. Of tens of thousands of clones in the sample, 85% to 90% are singletons; the top ten hold roughly an eighth. The specimen was CD4+ or CD8+ T cells sorted from blood, collected in a trial of the OX40 agonist ivuxolimab. The rearrangement joins TRBV5-4 to TRBJ2-7; D gene uncertain. The clonotype originates from an adult with an advanced solid tumor such as melanoma, head and neck, liver or kidney cancer. The CDR3 nucleotides are TGTGCCAGCAGCTTGGACCCTTCCTACGAGCAGTACTTC. As protein: CASSLDPSYEQYF.